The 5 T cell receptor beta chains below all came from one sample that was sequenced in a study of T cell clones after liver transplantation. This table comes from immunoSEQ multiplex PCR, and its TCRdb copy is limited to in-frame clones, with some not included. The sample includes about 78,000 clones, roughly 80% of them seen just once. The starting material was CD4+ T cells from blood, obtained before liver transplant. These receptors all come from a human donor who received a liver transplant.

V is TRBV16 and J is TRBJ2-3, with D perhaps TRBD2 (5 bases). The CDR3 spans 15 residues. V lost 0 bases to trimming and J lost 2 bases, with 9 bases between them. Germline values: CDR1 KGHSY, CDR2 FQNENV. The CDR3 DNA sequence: TGTGCCAGCAGCCAATCGTTCGGGATCACAGATACGCAGTATTTT. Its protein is CASSQSFGITDTQYF.

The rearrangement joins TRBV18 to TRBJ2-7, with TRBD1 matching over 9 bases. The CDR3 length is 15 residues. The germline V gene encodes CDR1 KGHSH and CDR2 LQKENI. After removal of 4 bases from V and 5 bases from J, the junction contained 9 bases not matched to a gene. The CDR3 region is CASSLTRDRDHEQYF. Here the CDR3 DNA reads TGTGCCAGCTCACTGACCCGGGACAGGGACCACGAGCAGTACTTC.

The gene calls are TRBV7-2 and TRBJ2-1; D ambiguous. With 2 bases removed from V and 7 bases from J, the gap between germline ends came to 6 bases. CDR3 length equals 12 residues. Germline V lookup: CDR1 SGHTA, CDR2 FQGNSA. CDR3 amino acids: CASSLSRNEQFF. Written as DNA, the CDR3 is TGTGCCAGCAGCTTATCCCGGAATGAGCAGTTCTTC.

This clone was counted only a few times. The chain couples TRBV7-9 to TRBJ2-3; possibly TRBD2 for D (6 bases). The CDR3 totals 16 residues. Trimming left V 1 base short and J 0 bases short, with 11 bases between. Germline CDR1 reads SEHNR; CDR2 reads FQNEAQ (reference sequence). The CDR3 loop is CASSLGLDLSTDTQYF. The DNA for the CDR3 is TGTGCCAGCAGCTTAGGACTAGACCTTAGCACAGATACGCAGTATTTT.

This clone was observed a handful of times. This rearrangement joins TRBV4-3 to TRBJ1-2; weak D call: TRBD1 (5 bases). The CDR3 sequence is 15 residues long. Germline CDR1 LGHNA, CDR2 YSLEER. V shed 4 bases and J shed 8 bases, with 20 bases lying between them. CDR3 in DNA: TGCGCCAGCAGCCCAGACCTCGGGGGAGGCTCGGGCTACACCTTC. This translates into CASSPDLGGGSGYTF.